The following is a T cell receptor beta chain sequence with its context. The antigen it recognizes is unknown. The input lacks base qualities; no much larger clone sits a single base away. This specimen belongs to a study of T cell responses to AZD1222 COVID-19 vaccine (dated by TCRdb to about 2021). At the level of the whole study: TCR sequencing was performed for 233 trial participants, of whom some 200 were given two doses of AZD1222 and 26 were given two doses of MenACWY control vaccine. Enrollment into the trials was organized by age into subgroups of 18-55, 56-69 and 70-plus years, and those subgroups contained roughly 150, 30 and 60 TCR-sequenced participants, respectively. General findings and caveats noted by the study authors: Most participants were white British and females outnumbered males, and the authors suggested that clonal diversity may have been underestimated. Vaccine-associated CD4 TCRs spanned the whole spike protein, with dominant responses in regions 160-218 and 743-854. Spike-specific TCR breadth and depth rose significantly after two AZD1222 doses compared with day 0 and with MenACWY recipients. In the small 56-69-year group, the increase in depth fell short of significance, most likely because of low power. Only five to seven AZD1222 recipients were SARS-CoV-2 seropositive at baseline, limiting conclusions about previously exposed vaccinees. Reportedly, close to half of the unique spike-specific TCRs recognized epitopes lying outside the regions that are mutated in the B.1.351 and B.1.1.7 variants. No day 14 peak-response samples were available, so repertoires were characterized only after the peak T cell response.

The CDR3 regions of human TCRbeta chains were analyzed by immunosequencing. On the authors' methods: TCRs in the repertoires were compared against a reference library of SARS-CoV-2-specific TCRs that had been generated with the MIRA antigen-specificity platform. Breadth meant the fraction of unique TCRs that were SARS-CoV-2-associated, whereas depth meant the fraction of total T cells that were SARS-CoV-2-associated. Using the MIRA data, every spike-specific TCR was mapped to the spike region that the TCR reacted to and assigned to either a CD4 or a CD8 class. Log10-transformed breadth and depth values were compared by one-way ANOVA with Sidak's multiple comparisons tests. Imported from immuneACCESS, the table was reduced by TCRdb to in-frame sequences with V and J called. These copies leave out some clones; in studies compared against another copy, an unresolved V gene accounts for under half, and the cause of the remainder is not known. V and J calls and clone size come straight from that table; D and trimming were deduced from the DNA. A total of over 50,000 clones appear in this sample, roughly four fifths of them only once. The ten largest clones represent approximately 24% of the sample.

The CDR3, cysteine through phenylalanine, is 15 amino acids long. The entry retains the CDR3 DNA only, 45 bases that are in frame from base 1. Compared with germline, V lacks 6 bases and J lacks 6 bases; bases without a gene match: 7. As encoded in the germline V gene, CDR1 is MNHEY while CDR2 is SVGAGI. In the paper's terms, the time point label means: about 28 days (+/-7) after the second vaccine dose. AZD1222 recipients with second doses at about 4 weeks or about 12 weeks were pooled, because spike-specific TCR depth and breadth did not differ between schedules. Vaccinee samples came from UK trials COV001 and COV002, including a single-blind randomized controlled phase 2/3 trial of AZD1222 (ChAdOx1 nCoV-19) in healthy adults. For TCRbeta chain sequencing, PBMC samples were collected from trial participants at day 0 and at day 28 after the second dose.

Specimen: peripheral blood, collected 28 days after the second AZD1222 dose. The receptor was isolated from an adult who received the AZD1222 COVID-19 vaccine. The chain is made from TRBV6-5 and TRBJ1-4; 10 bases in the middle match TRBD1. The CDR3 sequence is CASSHGGQGHEKLFF. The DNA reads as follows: TGTGCCAGCAGCCACGGGGGACAGGGGCATGAAAAACTGTTTTTT.